This T cell receptor (beta chain) was observed in a study of a mutant IDH1 vaccine in newly diagnosed glioma (dated by TCRdb to the early 2020s). Broadly, across the study: Eight vaccinations were administered to patients in weeks 1, 3, 5, 7, 11, 15, 19 and 23, corresponding to visits V03 through V10. Vaccination started 4-6 weeks after radiotherapy alone, or was given together with temozolomide cycles in the groups whose treatment included chemotherapy. Of the 25 to 35 patients who were treated, around 62% were male and 37.5% were female, and the mean age was roughly 40 years. Prior to enrollment, standard therapy consisting of radiotherapy alone, temozolomide alone, or radiochemotherapy with temozolomide had been administered to patients, with the combination being received by most patients. Peripheral blood samples were drawn at six visits, namely V03 (baseline), V05, V07, V10, V12 and V13. Longitudinal TCRB deep sequencing was performed for about 25 treated patients wherever samples were available for exploratory analyses.

With respect to this clone: Which antigen it targets is not known. Within one base of it there is no much larger clone, and no base qualities were kept.

The time point label for this specimen denotes: week 11, during vaccination. A 20-mer mutant IDH1 peptide at 300 micrograms in Montanide made up each vaccine dose, which was injected subcutaneously together with topical imiquimod. Newly diagnosed WHO grade 3 or 4 IDH1-mutant astrocytomas showing loss of nuclear ATRX were present in the donors. The samples were drawn from NOA16, a multicentre, single-arm, open-label phase I trial in Germany that tested a mutant IDH1 peptide vaccine in humans for the first time. Genomic DNA for TCRB sequencing was isolated from EDTA blood with the DNeasy Blood and Tissue Kit. The library was produced with the immunoSEQ multiplex PCR assay. Rearranged TCR beta chain sequences were amplified using the hsTCRB Kit according to the manufacturer's protocol. An Illumina MiSeq was used to sequence the TCRB libraries. On the study's bioinformatics: The proprietary platform of the kit vendor was used for demultiplexing, trimming and gene mapping. Here the immuneACCESS table is served through TCRdb, limited to in-frame sequences with V and J called. Missing clones are a known gap in these copies; in checked studies unresolved V genes cover under half, and the rest lacks a known reason. D and trimming were read from the DNA, whereas the V and J calls and clone size are those reported in that table. The sample records around 31,000 clones, roughly 80% of which are singletons. The top ten clonotypes cover approximately 24% of the sample.

Clipping removes 4 bases from V and 5 bases from J, with 4 as the unmatched junction base count. Reading from cysteine to phenylalanine, the CDR3 counts 14 amino acids. The CDR3 DNA has 42 bases and is translated from base 1. From the germline V gene, CDR1 is SNHLY and CDR2 is FYNNEI. General conclusions and limits of the study: The authors noted that analyses of patient blood samples could not be reproduced because of sample limitations. Changes in the top peripheral T cell clonotypes picked up by TCRB sequencing did not appear to be linked to pseudoprogression. Selection of PBMC samples for TCRB deep sequencing was based on availability. Immune responses induced by the vaccine were seen in approximately 93% of patients across multiple MHC alleles.

The input for sequencing was PBMCs, taken from a glioma patient whose treatment included an IDH1 peptide vaccine. This TCR derives from a man aged 25 to 40 with glioma. The rearranged chain carries TRBV2 and TRBJ2-5; 10 bases in the middle match TRBD2. The CDR3 protein sequence reads: CASSVSGRRETQYF. In nucleotides, the sequence is TGTGCCAGCAGTGTTAGCGGGAGGCGGGAGACCCAGTACTTC.